This T cell receptor (beta chain) originates from a study of beta chain features in type 1 diabetes. Worth noting for this clone: Its antigen remains unknown.

The CDR3 sequence is 13 residues long. V was trimmed by 5 bases and J by 8 bases, leaving 13 bases between them. Germline V gives CDR1 SGHTA, CDR2 FQGTGA. CD4+ cells of the naive, central memory, regulatory and stem cell-like memory types were sorted via CD45RO/CCR7/CD25/CD127/CD95/CD27. cDNA synthesis used the whole RNA isolate, giving expressed TCRB sequences. Using immunoSEQ multiplex PCR, the repertoire was profiled, and TCRdb retains in-frame clones only, with some absent. The repertoire holds hundreds of thousands of clones, about 10% seen once, with approximately 0.045% in the top ten. Study-wide points: The study found moderately but significantly shorter TCRB CDR3s in all four CD4+ subsets of Type 1 diabetes patients. Individuals with type 1 diabetes displayed fewer insertions and more deletions at VDJ junctions.

This chain connects TRBV7-3 to TRBJ2-1; a possible D gene is TRBD2 (5 bases). Sequencing was performed on naive CD4+ T cells from blood. The source of this sequence is a woman between 18 and 30 years old in good health. CDR3 DNA: TGTGCCAGCAGCGTAAAAGCGGCGGATGAGCAGTTCTTC. Translating gives CASSVKAADEQFF.